This T cell receptor (beta chain) was obtained from a study of regulatory T cells in long-lasting Graves disease. General study findings and limits: Patients with persistent Graves' had lower TCR diversity than newly diagnosed patients.

For this clonotype: Its antigen is as yet unknown.

Building of the TCR beta libraries involved iRepertoire HTBI primers and Arm-PCR of CDR3 regions. Per the authors' pipeline: In the combined samples, around 60 TRBV and 15 or so TRBJ segments were identified. TCRdb independently ran MiXCR on the multiplex PCR reads; one entry per CDR3 protein. These V and J calls rely on TCRdb rather than the paper's analysis. Of roughly 500,000 distinct CDR3 sequences detected, around 21% appear once; the ten largest clones hold 7.8%. Time point noted: persistent/refractory GD, antithyroid drugs over 5 years with positive TRAb. There was RNA extracted from PBMCs, and the TCR library was made from it. The input for sequencing was peripheral blood mononuclear cells (PBMCs), taken when the disease was refractory, from a patient treated with antithyroid drugs. This clonotype was sampled from a female donor with Graves disease.

This CDR3 is CASSLSPSGEQFF. Written as DNA, the CDR3 is TGTGCCAGCAGTTTATCGCCTAGCGGTGAGCAGTTCTTC. The V gene is TRBV27, the J gene TRBJ2-1; 7 bases map to TRBD2. V lost 0 bases to trimming and J lost 9 bases; unmatched junction nucleotides: 2. From germline, CDR1 is MNHEY and CDR2 SMNVEV (reference sequence). The CDR3 has 13 residues.